This T cell receptor (beta chain) was obtained from a study of blood T cell repertoires in COVID-19. Seattle patients were enrolled during active infection and followed longitudinally. The assay was immunoSEQ multiplex PCR, and TCRdb's table has in-frame clones only and misses some. The repertoire includes some 68,000 clones, around 90% of them detected once, and under 0.65% sits in the top ten. Trimming took off 4 bases at V and 5 bases at J, with 9 bases between the two ends. The CDR3 has 13 amino acids. The sequence was obtained from a man aged 50-60 years with COVID-19, enrolled during active disease. The source material was peripheral blood. J is TRBJ2-1 and V is TRBV23-1; a possible D gene is TRBD2 (6 bases). TRBV23-1 is an ORF for which the function is uncertain. The CDR3 nucleotides read TGCGCCAGCAGTCCCGGGAGAAACAATGAGCAGTTCTTC. This codes for CASSPGRNNEQFF.